Listed here are 20 T cell receptor beta chains from one sample, sequenced in a study of blood T cell repertoires in COVID-19. Sequencing used immunoSEQ multiplex PCR; TCRdb keeps in-frame clones, though not all of them. The data hold about 250,000 clones, with 65% to 90% observed a single time. Sequencing was carried out using PBMCs or T cells enriched from blood (not recorded which). Receptors originate from a man in his forties who had recovered from COVID-19.

About this clone itself: This CDR3 fails to terminate in the conserved phenylalanine or tryptophan, so it likely reflects a read error. It is unclear where the CDR3 begins or ends on the DNA, so no DNA is shown, and the CDR3 is as TCRdb lists it. The V and J genes are TRBV7-3 and TRBJ1-3; the table's D call, TRBD1, was not checked against the DNA. Germline CDR1 reads SGHTA; CDR2 reads FQGTGA. Both ends counted, the CDR3 spans 9 residues. The CDR3 is CARIRDRRL.

The V call is TRBV6-6, the J call TRBJ1-5; no clear D. Germline V gene data show CDR1 as MNHNY and CDR2 as SVGAGI (reference sequence). The CDR3 consists of 17 residues. Trimming pared 5 bases from V and 0 bases from J, leaving 17 bases between. CDR3 amino acids: CASSLEDRVLSNQPQHF. In nucleotides, the CDR3 is TGTGCCAGCAGTCTAGAAGACCGGGTTCTTAGCAATCAGCCCCAGCATTTT.

V is TRBV7-2 and J is TRBJ1-2; D may be TRBD1 (5 bases). Deletions cut 5 bases from V and 1 base from J, with 17 bases between. The CDR3 length is 16 residues. Germline CDR1 reads SGHTA; CDR2 reads FQGNSA. The CDR3 nucleotides read TGTGCCAGCAGCCCCCGTTCAGGACAACTTAACTATGGCTACACCTTC. Its protein is CASSPRSGQLNYGYTF.

The CDR3 coding sequence is TGTGCCAGCAGCTTGGTCTCAGGCCCGGGGACTACACATGAGCAGTTCTTC. It codes for CASSLVSGPGTTHEQFF. The chain has TRBV5-6 and TRBJ2-1; 7 bases are shared with TRBD2. The CDR3 is 17 amino acids. V lost 0 bases, J lost 8 bases, and 14 bases stayed unmatched. CDR1 and CDR2 (germline): SGHDT, YYEEEE.

The chain carries TRBV20-1 and TRBJ1-4, with D unclear. The ends were cut back, 3 bases at V and 8 bases at J, with 7 bases in the middle. CDR1 DFQATT and CDR2 SNEGSKA come from the germline V gene (reference sequence). The CDR3 has 11 residues. DNA for the CDR3: TGCAGTGCTAGGGCAGGCGAAAAACTGTTTTTT. It encodes CSARAGEKLFF.

This chain uses TRBV4-2 with TRBJ2-1; TRBD2 matches at 13 bases. V shed 3 bases and J 6 bases; nucleotides not matched to a gene: 11. Germline-derived CDR1 and CDR2 are LGHNA and YNFKEQ. The CDR3 totals 18 residues. CDR3 bases: TGTGCCAGCAGCCACCGAGACGGACTAGCGGGAGCCCCCAATGAGCAGTTCTTC. It codes for CASSHRDGLAGAPNEQFF.

The chain has TRBV27 and TRBJ1-2; 8 bases are shared with TRBD1. Germline V gene lookup returns CDR1 MNHEY and CDR2 SMNVEV (reference sequence). J lost 7 bases, V lost 4 bases, and 2 bases had no gene match. This CDR3 is 12 amino acids long. The CDR3 region has the DNA TGTGCCAGCAGTTCGGACAGGGTTGGCTACACCTTC. Translated: CASSSDRVGYTF.

The chain employs TRBV7-6 and TRBJ1-1; 7 bases are shared with TRBD1. The CDR3 contains 17 residues. The V gene end was trimmed by 3 bases and the J gene end by 0 bases; junction bases not matched to a gene: 10. Germline lookup yields CDR1 SGHVS and CDR2 FNYEAQ. The CDR3 sequence: CASSFGTAGGLNTEAFF. CDR3 DNA sequence: TGTGCCAGCAGCTTTGGGACAGCTGGAGGTTTGAACACTGAAGCTTTCTTT.

The chain recombines TRBV25-1 with TRBJ1-3; D uncertain. The CDR3 runs 16 residues. Per germline, CDR1 MGHDK and CDR2 SYGVNS. V was pared by 2 bases and J by 0 bases, with 11 bases between. CDR3 in amino acids: CASSEGSGSSGNTIYF. CDR3 nucleotides: TGTGCCAGCAGTGAAGGGTCTGGGAGCTCTGGAAACACCATATATTTT.

The chain employs TRBV18 and TRBJ1-4; possibly TRBD1 for D (6 bases). V was trimmed by 3 bases and J by 8 bases, leaving 10 bases between them. CDR1 and CDR2 (germline): KGHSH, LQKENI. This CDR3 region has 13 residues. The CDR3 DNA sequence: TGTGCCAGCTCACCTACAGGGCAGGAAAAACTGTTTTTT. It is translated as CASSPTGQEKLFF.

This chain links TRBV7-9 with TRBJ1-1; possibly TRBD1 for D (6 bases). This CDR3 has 14 amino acids. Germline CDR1 reads SEHNR; CDR2 reads FQNEAQ (reference sequence). Trimming stripped 5 bases from V and 1 base from J, with 11 bases between. CDR3 sequence reads: CASSGTTGNTEAFF. The CDR3 DNA reads TGTGCCAGCAGCGGGACGACAGGGAACACTGAAGCTTTCTTT. The complete variable domain, with remaining parts taken from reference TRBV7-9 and TRBJ1-1, reads DTGVSQNPRHKITKRGQNVTFRCDPISEHNRLYWYRQTLGQGPEFLTYFQNEAQLEKSRLLSDRFSAERPKGSFSTLEIQRTEQGDSAMYLCASSGTTGNTEAFFGQGTRLTVV.

The rearrangement links TRBV2 to TRBJ1-2; 9 bases agree with TRBD1. The junction had 7 bases not matched to a gene; V was cut back by 7 bases and J by 4 bases. This CDR3 contains 14 residues. Germline loops: CDR1 SNHLY, CDR2 FYNNEI. CDR3 region: CASTLDRGFYGYTF. The CDR3 nucleotides read TGTGCCAGCACCCTGGACAGGGGATTCTATGGCTACACCTTC.

The rearrangement uses TRBV30 and TRBJ2-2, with D possibly being TRBD2 (6 bases). The CDR3 covers 14 residues. Looked up from germline, CDR1 is GTSNPN and CDR2 is SVGIG (reference sequence). V shed 4 bases and J shed 7 bases, with 16 bases lying between them. The CDR3 loop reads CAWKPTSWIGELFF. Written as DNA, the CDR3 is TGTGCCTGGAAGCCGACTAGTTGGATCGGGGAGCTGTTTTTT.

This chain uses TRBV6-2 or TRBV6-3 with TRBJ2-1, with TRBD2 identical over 12 bases. This CDR3 has 13 residues. After removal of 6 bases from V and 15 bases from J, the junction contained 9 bases not matched to a gene. Germline lookup yields CDR1 MNHEY and CDR2 SVGEGT. CDR3 sequence reads: CASSYGLAGFRFF. CDR3 nucleotide sequence: TGTGCCAGCAGCTATGGACTAGCGGGGTTTCGGTTCTTC.

This chain links TRBV9 with TRBJ1-1, with D possibly TRBD1 on 6 matching bases. The CDR3 extends over 16 amino acids. V was shortened by 0 bases and J by 5 bases, with 17 bases between the two germline ends. Germline CDR1 reads SGDLS; CDR2 reads YYNGEE. CDR3: CASSVGSRGGETEAFF. The CDR3, as DNA: TGTGCCAGCAGCGTAGGGTCTAGGGGGGGAGAAACTGAAGCTTTCTTT.

The CDR3 coding sequence is TGTGCCAGCAGCTTGGGACTAGCCATCGGGAATGAGCAGTTCTTC. Its protein product is CASSLGLAIGNEQFF. V gene TRBV5-4 combines with J gene TRBJ2-1; 7 bases fit TRBD2. This CDR3 is built from 15 residues. V lost 0 bases, J lost 7 bases, and 7 bases stayed unmatched. Germline V gives CDR1 SGHNT, CDR2 YYREEE (reference sequence).

In this sample, this clone turned up once. CDR3 loop: CASSRFGQGAEDTQYF. The DNA of the CDR3 is TGTGCCAGCAGCCGATTTGGACAGGGGGCGGAAGATACGCAGTATTTT. The chain combines TRBV3-1 (or the pseudogene TRBV3-2) with TRBJ2-3; 11 bases line up with TRBD1. The CDR3 is 16 residues long. CDR1 and CDR2 from the germline V gene are LGHDT and YNNKEL (reference sequence). The V and J ends lost 4 bases and 5 bases, in that order; junction bases with no gene match: 8.

The genes are TRBV19 and TRBJ1-2, with D hard to call. V lost 6 bases and J 0 bases, leaving 17 bases between the germline ends. The CDR3 covers 16 residues. The germline V gene has CDR1 LNHDA and CDR2 SQIVND (reference sequence). The CDR3 is CASSPTQESANYGYTF. CDR3 nucleotides: TGTGCCAGTAGCCCAACCCAGGAATCGGCTAACTATGGCTACACCTTC.

The chain carries TRBV7-3 and TRBJ1-1; D not resolved. The CDR3 is 13 residues long. Germline loops: CDR1 SGHTA, CDR2 FQGTGA. Trimming removed 6 bases from V and 6 bases from J, with 14 bases in between. CDR3: CASSLDGEAEAFF. CDR3 nucleotide sequence: TGTGCCAGCAGTCTAGACGGGGAGGCTGAAGCTTTCTTT.

The rearrangement uses TRBV29-1 and TRBJ1-5, with a weak D call TRBD1 (5 bases). The CDR3 runs 13 residues. Germline CDR1 is SQVTM and CDR2 is ANQGSEA. V lost 3 bases and J lost 1, with 7 bases in between. CDR3 nucleotide sequence: TGCAGCGTTGAGGGGGGGAGCAATCAGCCCCAGCATTTT. Translation gives CSVEGGSNQPQHF.